This entry concerns a single T cell receptor (beta chain). Its antigen is currently unknown. The data stem from a study of T cells in Graves' hyperthyroidism and ophthalmopathy. Amplified TCR beta CDR3 regions came from RNA transcripts. RT-PCR in the first round (using the HTBI primer set) targeted the TCR CDR3. MiXCR was run by TCRdb on the multiplex PCR reads, yielding one entry per CDR3 protein. The table includes approximately 270,000 distinct CDR3 sequences, more than 14% detected once. The V gene lost 6 bases and the J gene lost 6 bases, with 17 bases spanning the gap. CDR3 length: 14 residues. CDR1 is MNHEY and CDR2 is SMNVEV in the germline V gene (reference sequence). Study-wide findings and caveats: Among clonotypes expanded in thyroid above 0.001, most were also found in blood.

Patients having uncontrolled infection, another autoimmune disease, pregnancy or lactation were not included. Diagnoses were made from clinical symptoms, serum measures (thyroxine and TRAb), thyroid ultrasound and orbital computed tomography. Ahead of any ophthalmopathy symptoms, the blood sample was obtained at the first diagnosis of hyperthyroidism. This sequence joins TRBV27 and TRBJ1-1; no clear D. Source material: blood. This sequence originates from a woman aged 40 to 50 with Graves' hyperthyroidism that later progressed to Graves' ophthalmopathy. CDR3 DNA: TGTGCCAGCAGCTCGAGGAATCGACGGTCTGAAGCTTTCTTT. It codes for CASSSRNRRSEAFF.